This T cell receptor (beta chain) was sequenced in a study of CD8 T cells in ankylosing spondylitis. General observations from the study: Previously reported in reactive arthritis synovial fluid and blood were some of the motif variants.

As the method for making TCR beta libraries, quantitative 5'-RACE with molecular barcodes was used. TCRdb re-analysed the 5' RACE reads in MiXCR, keeping a single row per CDR3 protein. Altogether 250,000 to 400,000 distinct CDR3 sequences are present, around 10% being singletons, with the ten largest covering roughly 9%. This clonotype was recorded at least ten times. The target antigen is unknown. The V and J ends lost 3 bases and 6 bases, in that order; junction bases with no gene match: 9. CDR1 SGHRS and CDR2 YFSETQ come from the germline V gene. CDR3 length equals 17 residues. The sequence derives from a female donor with ankylosing spondylitis or in good health (not recorded which). The material sequenced was blood, either unsorted or a sorted T cell fraction (not recorded which). The V call is TRBV5-1, the J call TRBJ2-2, with TRBD2 matching 12 bases. As DNA, the CDR3 is TGCGCCAGCAGCTCAGGACTAGCGGGGCCCCGATCCGGGGAGCTGTTTTTT. This gives the protein CASSSGLAGPRSGELFF.